Each of the 32 T cell receptor beta chains below was sequenced from the same sample in a study of cytomegalovirus exposure and HLA in healthy donors. The PCR ran on 60 Vbeta and 13 Jbeta primers. Sequenced by immunoSEQ multiplex PCR; TCRdb stores in-frame clones only, minus some. Of some 120,000 clones in the sample, 73% were seen once. Sample: PBMCs. These receptor sequences come from a woman aged 35 to 49 in good health and CMV-seropositive.

This clone was detected only a few times. This chain links TRBV7-9 with TRBJ1-4; 7 positions match TRBD1. The CDR3 covers 17 residues. Looked up from germline, CDR1 is SEHNR and CDR2 is FQNEAQ (reference sequence). Trimming cost V 4 bases and J 8 bases; bases outside gene matches: 16. The CDR3 is CASSSGQGGTGGEKLFF. CDR3 DNA sequence: TGTGCCAGCAGCTCCGGACAAGGGGGCACCGGGGGAGAAAAACTGTTTTTT.

V and J are TRBV19 and TRBJ2-3; D possibly corresponds to TRBD2 (5 bases). The germline V gene encodes CDR1 LNHDA and CDR2 SQIVND (reference sequence). This CDR3 has 14 residues. V was clipped by 5 bases and J by 2 bases, with 11 bases between them. The chain's CDR3 is CASSGRGFTDTQYF. The CDR3, as DNA: TGTGCCAGTAGTGGGCGCGGGTTCACAGATACGCAGTATTTT.

The chain recombines TRBV2 with TRBJ2-7; 7 nucleotides agree with TRBD1. J was trimmed by 0 bases and V by 5 bases; bases with no gene match: 4. The CDR3 sequence is 14 residues long. Looked up from germline, CDR1 is SNHLY and CDR2 is FYNNEI. CDR3 bases: TGTGCCAGCAGTCGGGACAGTGGCTCCTACGAGCAGTACTTC. Translated, it gives CASSRDSGSYEQYF.

The chain recombines TRBV14 with TRBJ2-2; maybe TRBD2 (6 bases). Germline assignment: CDR1 SGHDN and CDR2 FVKESK. V was pared by 0 bases and J by 1 base, with 12 bases between. The CDR3 is 17 residues long. The CDR3 DNA follows: TGTGCCAGCAGCCAAGATCCGGGGCGGGAGAACACCGGGGAGCTGTTTTTT. Protein: CASSQDPGRENTGELFF.

This sequence joins TRBV4-1 and TRBJ1-1; D gene ambiguous. Germline CDR1 and CDR2: MGHRA and YSYEKL. This CDR3 has 14 residues. V gave up 4 bases and J gave up 1 base, with 10 bases separating them. This CDR3 is CASSRHSQNTEAFF. The CDR3 DNA sequence: TGCGCCAGCAGCCGCCACAGCCAGAACACTGAAGCTTTCTTT.

This clone was detected once. CDR3 in DNA: TGCGCCAGCAGCTCTGGACAGGGGGGAAATGGAAACACCATATATTTT. It translates to CASSSGQGGNGNTIYF. The chain uses TRBV5-1 and TRBJ1-3; 10 bases map to TRBD1. The CDR3 has 16 residues. The junction had 6 bases not matched to a gene; V was cut back by 3 bases and J by 3 bases. Germline V gene data show CDR1 as SGHRS and CDR2 as YFSETQ.

The rearrangement links TRBV18 to TRBJ2-7, with 10 bases identical to TRBD2. Trimming removed 8 bases from V and 7 bases from J; junction bases left unmatched: 11. CDR3 length: 14 amino acids. Germline CDR1 KGHSH, CDR2 LQKENI. The CDR3 sequence is CASRSAGGPTEQYF. The CDR3 coding sequence is TGTGCCAGCCGCTCAGCGGGAGGGCCTACGGAGCAGTACTTC.

The V call is TRBV28, the J call TRBJ1-5, with D possibly being TRBD1 (5 bases). V lost 5 bases and J 9 bases, leaving 17 bases between the germline ends. The CDR3 spans 14 residues. Germline V gene sequence: CDR1 MDHEN, CDR2 SYDVKM. CDR3 DNA: TGTGCCAGCAGTCAATCGAGTTTGGGGCCGCCCCAGCATTTT. This encodes CASSQSSLGPPQHF.

The V and J genes are TRBV7-2 and TRBJ2-2, with D possibly TRBD1 on 6 matching bases. There are 15 residues in the CDR3. In germline, CDR1 is SGHTA, CDR2 FQGNSA. The V end lost 0 bases, the J end lost 6 bases, and 11 bases lay between the germline ends. The CDR3 DNA follows: TGTGCCAGCAGCTTAGCGTCAGGGGTGTCCGGGGAGCTGTTTTTT. As protein: CASSLASGVSGELFF.

The chain combines TRBV27 with TRBJ1-1; a weak D match, TRBD1 (6 bases). Germline V lookup: CDR1 MNHEY, CDR2 SMNVEV (reference sequence). This CDR3 region has 13 residues. V was clipped by 2 bases and J by 8 bases, with 12 bases between them. Written as DNA, the CDR3 is TGTGCCAGCAGTTTACGACAGGTCTCCGAAGCTTTCTTT. This gives the protein CASSLRQVSEAFF.

This clone was detected only once. The gene calls are TRBV18 and TRBJ1-4; 7 bases agree with TRBD1. This CDR3 comprises 13 residues. The junction had 3 bases not matched to a gene; V was cut back by 6 bases and J by 5 bases. The germline CDR1 and CDR2 sequences are KGHSH and LQKENI. DNA for the CDR3: TGTGCCAGCTCGACGGGACAGAATGAAAAACTGTTTTTT. This encodes CASSTGQNEKLFF.

The chain uses TRBV11-2 and TRBJ1-1; D gene ambiguous. The CDR3 consists of 14 residues. The V and J ends lost 4 bases and 1 base respectively, with 10 bases between them. Per germline, CDR1 SGHAT and CDR2 FQNNGV. In DNA form, the CDR3 reads TGTGCCAGCAGCTGGCACCGGGAGAACACTGAAGCTTTCTTT. Its protein product is CASSWHRENTEAFF.

The chain carries TRBV5-4 and TRBJ2-5; TRBD1 is a possible D gene (6 bases). Looked up from germline, CDR1 is SGHNT and CDR2 is YYREEE (reference sequence). The germline V and J ends were trimmed by 4 bases and 1 base, with 11 bases remaining between them. This CDR3 has 14 residues. CDR3 nucleotide sequence: TGTGCCAGCAGCCTGGGGGCAGCCCAAGAGACCCAGTACTTC. Amino acids: CASSLGAAQETQYF.

The V gene is TRBV27, the J gene TRBJ1-2; 9 bases match TRBD1. V gave up 6 bases and J gave up 0 bases; unmatched junction bases: 2. Germline-derived CDR1 and CDR2 are MNHEY and SMNVEV (reference sequence). The CDR3 runs to 14 residues. The CDR3 spells CASRRTGANYGYTF. As DNA, the CDR3 is TGTGCCAGCAGGCGGACAGGGGCTAACTATGGCTACACCTTC.

A remark on this clone: The sample contains more than one DNA sequence encoding this CDR3. The chain employs TRBV7-2 and TRBJ2-3, with TRBD2 as a possible D gene (5 bases). This CDR3 has 14 amino acids. The V gene's germline CDR1 is SGHTA and CDR2 FQGNSA. Trimming removed 0 bases from V and 5 bases from J, with 9 bases in between. CDR3 nucleotide sequence: TGTGCCAGCAGCTTAGCATCCCGGGAAGATACGCAGTATTTT. This translates into CASSLASREDTQYF.

This clone was detected only once. V is TRBV28 and J is TRBJ1-4; D remains unclear. From germline, CDR1 is MDHEN and CDR2 SYDVKM. Trimming pared 5 bases from V and 8 bases from J, leaving 18 bases between. CDR3 length equals 15 residues. The CDR3 DNA sequence: TGTGCCAGCAGTCCCCCCGAGAAGAGCGCGGAAAAACTGTTTTTT. Its translation: CASSPPEKSAEKLFF.

V usage is TRBV19 and J usage is TRBJ2-1; D possibly corresponds to TRBD1 (6 bases). The CDR3 extends over 17 amino acids. The V and J ends lost 4 bases and 4 bases respectively, with 20 bases between them. Germline CDR1 and CDR2: LNHDA and SQIVND (reference sequence). For the CDR3, the DNA is TGTGCCAGTAGTACCCGGCCCCGGGACAACCGTTACAATGAGCAGTTCTTC. Translation: CASSTRPRDNRYNEQFF.

The chain recombines TRBV19 with TRBJ1-2, with D hard to call. From germline, CDR1 is LNHDA and CDR2 SQIVND (reference sequence). The CDR3 extends over 16 amino acids. With 5 bases removed from V and 4 bases from J, the gap between germline ends came to 20 bases. This CDR3 is CASSWAAEVPVYGYTF. Written as DNA, the CDR3 is TGTGCCAGTAGTTGGGCAGCGGAGGTCCCCGTCTATGGCTACACCTTC.

This clone was observed a single time. A junction boundary mismatches the germline segment, possibly from a read error. The chain employs TRBV2 and TRBJ1-1; D not certain. The CDR3 is made up of 13 amino acids. CDR1 is SNHLY, CDR2 FYNNEI, per germline. CDR3 in DNA: TGTGCCAGCAGCCATTTCTTGAACATTGAAGCTTTCTTT. Its protein product is CASSHFLNIEAFF.

The chain carries TRBV7-2 and TRBJ1-1; D is unclear. From germline, CDR1 is SGHTA and CDR2 FQGNSA. V was pared by 5 bases and J by 1 base, with 17 bases between. The CDR3 is made up of 16 amino acids. The CDR3 loop is CASSQRPVGGNTEAFF. DNA of the CDR3: TGTGCCAGCAGCCAAAGGCCGGTTGGAGGGAACACTGAAGCTTTCTTT.

The chain links TRBV6-1 to TRBJ2-7; D may be TRBD1 (5 bases). The CDR3 loop spans 18 amino acids. The V gene lost 0 bases and the J gene lost 5 bases, with 23 bases spanning the gap. Per the germline V gene, CDR1 is MNHNS and CDR2 is SASEGT. This CDR3 is CASSEALYWGGPGDEQYF. DNA of the CDR3: TGTGCCAGCAGTGAAGCCCTATACTGGGGCGGACCGGGTGACGAGCAGTACTTC.

CDR3 protein: CASSFLDSNTEAFF. CDR3 sequence (DNA): TGTGCCAGCAGCTTTTTGGACAGTAACACTGAAGCTTTCTTT. The gene calls are TRBV7-2 and TRBJ1-1, with D possibly matching TRBD1 (6 bases). Trimming shortened V by 3 bases and J by 2 bases, and 10 bases separated the two germline ends. The CDR3 is 14 residues long. Germline CDR1 is SGHTA and CDR2 is FQGNSA.

This rearrangement joins TRBV2 to TRBJ2-7, with D tentatively TRBD1 (6 bases). Germline V gene sequence: CDR1 SNHLY, CDR2 FYNNEI. This CDR3 contains 15 residues. The V end was cut by 0 bases, the J end by 9 bases, with 18 bases between. CDR3: CASSEAVLGRGGQYF. The DNA for the CDR3 is TGTGCCAGCAGTGAAGCCGTCTTAGGACGAGGGGGGCAGTACTTC.

The chain has TRBV4-1 and TRBJ1-6; the D gene is possibly TRBD1 (6 bases). The CDR3 loop spans 14 amino acids. Between the trimmed V and J ends, which lost 4 bases and 3 bases, there was a span of 7 bases. Germline V gene lookup returns CDR1 MGHRA and CDR2 YSYEKL. The CDR3 here is CASSRQDYNSPLHF. The CDR3 coding sequence is TGCGCCAGCAGCCGACAGGACTATAATTCACCCCTCCACTTT.

The J gene is TRBJ2-2, the V gene TRBV28; D might be TRBD2 (5 bases). V was clipped by 5 bases and J by 10 bases, with 17 bases between them. In germline, CDR1 is MDHEN, CDR2 SYDVKM. This CDR3 is 14 amino acids long. The CDR3 DNA reads as TGTGCCAGCAGTGACCACATGGTACGGGAGGAGCTGTTTTTT. Translated: CASSDHMVREELFF.

V gene TRBV5-1 combines with J gene TRBJ2-2, with TRBD2 identical over 12 bases. CDR1 and CDR2 from the germline V gene are SGHRS and YFSETQ. Trimming took 4 bases from V and 4 from J; bases not matched to a gene: 5. This CDR3 comprises 16 residues. The CDR3 spells CASSIGLAGITGELFF. The CDR3 DNA follows: TGCGCCAGCAGCATAGGACTAGCGGGGATCACCGGGGAGCTGTTTTTT.

The chain is built from TRBV1 and TRBJ2-7; TRBD1, the table's D call, lacks a check against the DNA. TRBV1 is listed as a pseudogene. This CDR3 has 17 amino acids. CDR3: CTSSQVRIRRPVYEQYF. CDR3 in DNA: TGCACCAGCAGCCAAGTTCGGATTCGCAGGCCAGTCTACGAGCAGTACTTC.

The chain links TRBV6-5 to TRBJ2-3; perhaps TRBD1 as D (6 bases). The germline gives CDR1 MNHEY, CDR2 SVGAGI. With 8 bases removed from V and 3 bases from J, the gap between germline ends came to 12 bases. The CDR3 runs to 13 residues. The DNA for the CDR3 is TGTGCCAGCGTGGGGGCCGGTACAGATACGCAGTATTTT. Its translation: CASVGAGTDTQYF.

The J gene is TRBJ2-3, the V gene TRBV5-1, with 7 positions matching TRBD1. CDR1 is SGHRS, CDR2 YFSETQ, per germline. The junction had 5 bases not matched to a gene; V was cut back by 0 bases and J by 4 bases. The length of the CDR3 is 15 residues. CDR3 in DNA: TGCGCCAGCAGCTTGGCCCCGCAGGGGGCAGATACGCAGTATTTT. Its protein product is CASSLAPQGADTQYF.

The chain couples TRBV6-1 to TRBJ2-3; D possibly corresponds to TRBD1 (5 bases). This CDR3 contains 18 residues. In germline, CDR1 is MNHNS, CDR2 SASEGT. The V and J ends lost 2 bases and 0 bases respectively, with 18 bases between them. The CDR3 here is CASSEKAAGQISTDTQYF. CDR3 nucleotides: TGTGCCAGCAGTGAAAAGGCGGCAGGGCAGATTAGCACAGATACGCAGTATTTT.

V gene TRBV7-6 combines with J gene TRBJ2-2; no clear D. The CDR3 is made up of 12 amino acids. V was shortened by 5 bases and J by 4 bases, with 5 bases between the two germline ends. Germline V gene data show CDR1 as SGHVS and CDR2 as FNYEAQ. CDR3 protein: CASSHGTGELFF. For the CDR3, the DNA is TGTGCCAGCAGCCACGGCACCGGGGAGCTGTTTTTT.

This clone was seen more than once but under ten times. This rearrangement joins TRBV4-1 to TRBJ1-2; D is uncertain. There are 14 residues in the CDR3. Germline V gene lookup returns CDR1 MGHRA and CDR2 YSYEKL. Trimming left V 0 bases short and J 4 bases short, with 9 bases between. The CDR3 reads CASSQDPGTYGYTF. CDR3 DNA: TGCGCCAGCAGCCAAGATCCAGGCACCTATGGCTACACCTTC.